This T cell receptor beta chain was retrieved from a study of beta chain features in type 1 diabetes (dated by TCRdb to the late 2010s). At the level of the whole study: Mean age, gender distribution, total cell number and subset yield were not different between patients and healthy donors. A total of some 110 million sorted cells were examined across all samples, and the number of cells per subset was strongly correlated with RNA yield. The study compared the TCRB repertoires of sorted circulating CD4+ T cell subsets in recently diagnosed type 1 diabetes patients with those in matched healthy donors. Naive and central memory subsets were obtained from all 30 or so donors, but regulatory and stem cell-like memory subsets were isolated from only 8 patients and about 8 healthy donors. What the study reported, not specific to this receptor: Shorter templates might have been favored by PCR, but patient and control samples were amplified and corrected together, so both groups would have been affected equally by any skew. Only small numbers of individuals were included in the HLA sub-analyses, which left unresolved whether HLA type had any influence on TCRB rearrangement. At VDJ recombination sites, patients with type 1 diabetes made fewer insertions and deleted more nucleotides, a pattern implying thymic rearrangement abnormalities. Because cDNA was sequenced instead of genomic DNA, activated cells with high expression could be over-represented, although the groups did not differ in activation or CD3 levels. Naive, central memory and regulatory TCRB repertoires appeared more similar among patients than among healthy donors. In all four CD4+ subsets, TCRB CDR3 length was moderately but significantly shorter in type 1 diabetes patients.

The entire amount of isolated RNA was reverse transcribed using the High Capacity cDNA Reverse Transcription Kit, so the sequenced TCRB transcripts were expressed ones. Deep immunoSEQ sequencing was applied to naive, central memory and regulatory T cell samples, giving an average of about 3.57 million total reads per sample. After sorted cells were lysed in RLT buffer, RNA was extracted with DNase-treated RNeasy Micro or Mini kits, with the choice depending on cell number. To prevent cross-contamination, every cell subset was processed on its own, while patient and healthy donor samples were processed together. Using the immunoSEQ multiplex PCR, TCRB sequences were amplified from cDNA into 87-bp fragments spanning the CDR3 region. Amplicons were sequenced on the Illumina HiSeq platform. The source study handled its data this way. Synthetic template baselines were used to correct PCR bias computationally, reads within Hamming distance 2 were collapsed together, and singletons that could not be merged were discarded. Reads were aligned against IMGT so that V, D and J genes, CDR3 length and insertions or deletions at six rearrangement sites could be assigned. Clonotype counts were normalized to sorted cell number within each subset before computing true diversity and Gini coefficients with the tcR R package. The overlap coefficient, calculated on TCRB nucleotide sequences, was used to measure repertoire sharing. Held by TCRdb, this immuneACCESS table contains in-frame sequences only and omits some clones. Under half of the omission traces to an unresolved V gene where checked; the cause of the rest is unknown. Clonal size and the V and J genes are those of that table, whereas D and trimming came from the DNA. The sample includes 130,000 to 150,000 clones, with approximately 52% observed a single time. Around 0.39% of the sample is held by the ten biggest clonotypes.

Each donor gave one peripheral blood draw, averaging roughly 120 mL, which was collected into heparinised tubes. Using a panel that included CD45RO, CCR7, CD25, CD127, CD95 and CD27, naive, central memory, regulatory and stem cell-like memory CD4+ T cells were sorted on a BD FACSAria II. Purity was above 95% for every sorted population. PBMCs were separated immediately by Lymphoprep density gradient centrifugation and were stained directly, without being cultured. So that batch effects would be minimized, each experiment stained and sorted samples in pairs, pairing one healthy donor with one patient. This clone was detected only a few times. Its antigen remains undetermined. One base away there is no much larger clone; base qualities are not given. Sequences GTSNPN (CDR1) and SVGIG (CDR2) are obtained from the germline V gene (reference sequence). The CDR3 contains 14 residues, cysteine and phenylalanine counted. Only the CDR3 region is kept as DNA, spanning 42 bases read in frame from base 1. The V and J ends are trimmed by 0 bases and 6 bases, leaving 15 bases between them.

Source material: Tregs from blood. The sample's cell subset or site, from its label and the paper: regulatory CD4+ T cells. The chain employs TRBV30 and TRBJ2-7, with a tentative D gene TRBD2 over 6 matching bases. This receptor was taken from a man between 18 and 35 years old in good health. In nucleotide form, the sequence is TGTGCCTGGAGTGTACTTGGGACTGGGGGCGAGCAGTACTTC. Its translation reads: CAWSVLGTGGEQYF.